The 30 T cell receptor beta chains in this list originate from one sample, sequenced in a study of CXCR3-negative and CXCR3-positive naive CD8 T cells. The libraries of TRB cDNA were constructed through 5' RACE using UMI labels. TCRdb derives one entry per CDR3 protein from the 5' RACE reads, leaving out DNA. The table counts tens of thousands of distinct CDR3 sequences; approximately 8% lies in the top ten. The sample taken for sequencing was memory CD8+ T cells from blood. These receptors came from a human donor in good health. Some clones in this sample may be carry-over from other donors' samples.

CDR3 protein: CSAPSTSGGRLSYEQYF. The V call is TRBV20-1, the J call TRBJ2-7; TCRdb calls TRBD2, which cannot be checked without DNA. The CDR3 consists of 17 residues. Germline-derived CDR1 and CDR2 are DFQATT and SNEGSKA (reference sequence).

V gene TRBV9 combines with J gene TRBJ2-2. Germline V gene sequence: CDR1 SGDLS, CDR2 YYNGEE. The CDR3 is 14 amino acids. CDR3 loop: CASSGTGTTGELFF.

The V call is TRBV12-3 or TRBV12-4, the J call TRBJ2-2; the TCRdb call, TRBD2, lacks DNA for checking. This CDR3 is 15 amino acids long. CDR3 residues: CASSSGYPDTGELFF.

V gene TRBV27 combines with J gene TRBJ1-3; TCRdb proposes TRBD1, but this gene call is untestable without DNA. CDR1 is MNHEY and CDR2 is SMNVEV in the germline V gene (reference sequence). The CDR3 loop spans 17 amino acids. The CDR3 reads CASSPYWDRGSGNTIYF.

The chain employs TRBV7-2 and TRBJ2-2; checking the TCRdb D call of TRBD2 is not possible without DNA. Germline V gene data show CDR1 as SGHTA and CDR2 as FQGNSA. The CDR3 is 13 residues long. CDR3 residues: CASSTEGFLPLFF.

The chain links TRBV6-5 to TRBJ2-7; the D gene TCRdb calls, TRBD1, cannot be checked with no DNA. Germline values: CDR1 MNHEY, CDR2 SVGAGI. CDR3 length: 15 amino acids. The CDR3: CASSYAGRGTYEQYF.

This chain joins TRBV20-1 and TRBJ1-2; the D gene TCRdb calls, TRBD1, cannot be checked with no DNA. Germline CDR1 and CDR2: DFQATT and SNEGSKA (reference sequence). The CDR3 is made up of 12 amino acids. The CDR3 spells CSAGDSNYGYTF.

The CDR3 loop is CAISEGDRGATEAFF. The rearrangement joins TRBV10-3 to TRBJ1-1; TCRdb lists TRBD1, though no DNA is available to test this call. Germline V gene sequence: CDR1 ENHRY, CDR2 SYGVKD. This CDR3 comprises 15 residues.

V usage is TRBV29-1 and J usage is TRBJ1-1; the D call from TCRdb, TRBD1, cannot be confirmed without DNA. This CDR3 has 13 residues. CDR1 is SQVTM, CDR2 ANQGSEA, per germline. The CDR3 spells CSVEDRAGTEAFF. Complete variable domain (other parts from reference TRBV29-1 and TRBJ1-1): SAVISQKPSRDICQRGTSLTIQCQVDSQVTMMFWYRQQPGQSLTLIATANQGSEATYESGFVIDKFPISRPNLTFSTLTVSNMSPEDSSIYLCSVEDRAGTEAFFGQGTRLTVV.

V gene TRBV6-2 or TRBV6-3 combines with J gene TRBJ2-1; absent DNA, TCRdb's TRBD2 call cannot be checked. This CDR3 has 16 amino acids. The germline CDR1 and CDR2 sequences are MNHEY and SVGEGT. This chain's CDR3 is CASSSRTSGGVHEQFF.

CDR3 amino acids: CSVEDRTSVSYEQYF. The rearrangement joins TRBV29-1 to TRBJ2-7; no DNA is available, so the TRBD2 call from TCRdb remains unchecked. CDR3 length equals 15 residues. Per the germline V gene, CDR1 is SQVTM and CDR2 is ANQGSEA.

This sequence joins TRBV12-3 or TRBV12-4 and TRBJ2-4. CDR3 length: 13 amino acids. CDR3 protein: CASSSGNKNIQYF.

This chain uses TRBV7-9 with TRBJ2-3; the TRBD1 assignment by TCRdb is unverifiable without DNA. The CDR3 is 15 residues long. Germline CDR1 is SEHNR and CDR2 is FQNEAQ (reference sequence). The CDR3: CASSPPGGLHDTQYF.

The chain links TRBV20-1 to TRBJ1-5. Germline assignment: CDR1 DFQATT and CDR2 SNEGSKA (reference sequence). The CDR3 is 13 amino acids. This CDR3 is CSAREGFGQPQHF.

The chain carries TRBV27 and TRBJ1-1; TCRdb's D call of TRBD1 is untestable without DNA. This CDR3 region has 13 residues. CDR1 is MNHEY and CDR2 is SMNVEV in the germline V gene (reference sequence). The CDR3 loop is CASSFFDRDEAFF.

The gene calls are TRBV4-1 and TRBJ1-5; there is no DNA to check the TCRdb D call of TRBD1. The CDR3 has 15 amino acids. The germline gives CDR1 MGHRA, CDR2 YSYEKL. The CDR3: CASSQDLGAGQPQHF.

The chain links TRBV6-5 to TRBJ2-7; the TCRdb call, TRBD1, lacks DNA for checking. CDR1 and CDR2 from the germline V gene are MNHEY and SVGAGI. This CDR3 region has 15 residues. CDR3 sequence: CASSPTGTGGYEQYF.

The CDR3 is CASSLELGISYNEQFF. The chain links TRBV11-2 to TRBJ2-1. From germline, CDR1 is SGHAT and CDR2 FQNNGV. CDR3 length: 16 residues.

The rearrangement links TRBV4-1 to TRBJ2-2; the TCRdb D gene call, TRBD2, has no DNA to confirm it. This CDR3 spans 16 amino acids. Germline assignment: CDR1 MGHRA and CDR2 YSYEKL. The CDR3 spells CASSQGSGRPTGELFF.

V usage is TRBV7-7 and J usage is TRBJ2-7; the TCRdb D gene call, TRBD1, has no DNA to confirm it. Germline V gene sequence: CDR1 SSHAT, CDR2 FNYEAQ (reference sequence). The CDR3 has 15 residues. The CDR3 loop is CASSPAGTGFYEQYF.

The rearrangement links TRBV29-1 to TRBJ2-1; TCRdb calls TRBD1, which cannot be checked without DNA. Germline V gene data show CDR1 as SQVTM and CDR2 as ANQGSEA. The CDR3 runs to 16 residues. CDR3 protein: CSVPLPEGVTYNEQFF.

The chain recombines TRBV6-6 with TRBJ1-5; TCRdb gives TRBD1 as the D gene, but with no DNA this cannot be confirmed. The CDR3 consists of 17 residues. Per germline, CDR1 MNHNY and CDR2 SVGAGI (reference sequence). CDR3 residues: CASSYDRGHGSNQPQHF.

V and J are TRBV28 and TRBJ2-7; TCRdb names TRBD2, which stays unverified in the absence of DNA. The germline V gene encodes CDR1 MDHEN and CDR2 SYDVKM. The CDR3 has 15 amino acids. The CDR3 sequence: CASSLFSAVGYEQYF.

The chain employs TRBV7-7 and TRBJ2-1; TCRdb gives TRBD1 as the D gene, but with no DNA this cannot be confirmed. Germline V CDR1 and CDR2: SSHAT, FNYEAQ (reference sequence). The CDR3 is 15 residues long. The CDR3 loop is CASSAEGAMFDEQFF.

The chain is built from TRBV12-3 or TRBV12-4 and TRBJ2-2. This CDR3 is 14 amino acids long. The CDR3 sequence is CASSPQRNTGELFF.

This rearrangement joins TRBV7-9 to TRBJ2-7. Germline assignment: CDR1 SEHNR and CDR2 FQNEAQ (reference sequence). The CDR3 has 13 residues. The CDR3 loop is CASSLATTYEQYF.

The chain is built from TRBV27 and TRBJ2-2; the TCRdb D gene call, TRBD1, has no DNA to confirm it. Germline-derived CDR1 and CDR2 are MNHEY and SMNVEV (reference sequence). The CDR3 is made up of 14 amino acids. CDR3 in amino acids: CASSLNQGGGELFF.

This chain connects TRBV12-3 or TRBV12-4 to TRBJ1-1; TCRdb indicates TRBD1, and absent DNA this call remains unverified. This CDR3 is 14 amino acids long. The CDR3 loop reads CASTAWGRDTEAFF.

The V and J genes are TRBV7-3 and TRBJ1-1; with no DNA, the TCRdb D assignment of TRBD1 cannot be verified. Germline loops: CDR1 SGHTA, CDR2 FQGTGA. The CDR3 extends over 15 amino acids. CDR3 sequence: CASSITGGLNTEAFF.

V and J are TRBV3-1 and TRBJ2-7; the TCRdb call, TRBD1, lacks DNA for checking. The CDR3 is made up of 14 amino acids. CDR1 is LGHDT and CDR2 is YNNKEL in the germline V gene (reference sequence). The chain's CDR3 is CASSPAGTRNEQYF.